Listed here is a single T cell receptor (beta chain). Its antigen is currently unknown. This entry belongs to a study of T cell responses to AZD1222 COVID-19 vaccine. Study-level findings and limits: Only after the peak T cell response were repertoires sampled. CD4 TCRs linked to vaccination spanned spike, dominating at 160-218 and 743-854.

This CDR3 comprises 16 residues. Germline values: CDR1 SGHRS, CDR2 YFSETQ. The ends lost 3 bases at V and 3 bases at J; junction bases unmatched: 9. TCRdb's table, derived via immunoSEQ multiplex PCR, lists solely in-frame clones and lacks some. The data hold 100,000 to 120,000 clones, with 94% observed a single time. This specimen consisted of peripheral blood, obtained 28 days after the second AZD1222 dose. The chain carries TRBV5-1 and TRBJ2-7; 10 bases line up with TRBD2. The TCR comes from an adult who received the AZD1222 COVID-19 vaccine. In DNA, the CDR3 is TGCGCCAGCAGCTCGGGGTTGGCTAGCGGGAGCTACGAGCAGTACTTC. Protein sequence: CASSSGLASGSYEQYF.